Shown below are 5 T cell receptor beta chains from a single sample sequenced in a study of blood T cell repertoires in COVID-19. Repertoires were generated with immunoSEQ multiplex PCR, while TCRdb's copy carries only in-frame clones and drops some. The repertoire includes roughly 150,000 clones, under 80% of them detected once, and around 4% sits in the top ten. Material for sequencing was peripheral blood. These receptors were taken from a man aged 55 to 70 with acute or convalescent COVID-19.

This rearrangement joins TRBV7-8 to TRBJ2-3; D perhaps matches TRBD2 (6 bases). Germline CDR1 is SGHVS and CDR2 is FQNEAQ. The length of the CDR3 is 16 residues. V lost 1 base and J lost 6, with 17 bases in between. CDR3 in amino acids: CASSLGSAGYPDTQYF. In DNA, the CDR3 is TGTGCCAGCAGCTTAGGGTCGGCGGGATACCCGGATACGCAGTATTTT.

J is TRBJ2-3 and V is TRBV12-3 or TRBV12-4; possible D gene TRBD2, 6 bases. CDR3 size: 13 residues. The V end lost 5 bases, the J end lost 4 bases, and 10 bases lay between the germline ends. CDR3 nucleotides: TGTGCCAGCAGTGGGCCGGGGGCAGATACGCAGTATTTT. This codes for CASSGPGADTQYF.

This chain connects TRBV6-5 to TRBJ1-5; 12 nucleotides agree with TRBD1. Germline CDR1 reads MNHEY; CDR2 reads SVGAGI. After removal of 6 bases from V and 2 bases from J, the junction contained 2 bases not matched to a gene. The CDR3 loop spans 15 amino acids. The chain's CDR3 is CASRGTGGGNQPQHF. DNA for the CDR3: TGTGCCAGCAGGGGGACAGGGGGCGGCAATCAGCCCCAGCATTTT.

The genes are TRBV6-4 and TRBJ2-6; 8 positions match TRBD1. The CDR3 is 18 amino acids. Per the germline V gene, CDR1 is MRHNA and CDR2 is SNTAGT. V was pared by 4 bases and J by 3 bases, with 11 bases of the junction left unmatched. CDR3 sequence reads: CASSVWPGGELGANVLTF. The CDR3, as DNA: TGTGCCAGCAGTGTTTGGCCAGGGGGCGAACTTGGGGCCAACGTCCTGACTTTC.

This rearrangement joins TRBV21-1 to TRBJ2-1; the table's D gene call, TRBD2, was not cross checked with the DNA. TRBV21-1 is classified as a pseudogene. This CDR3 spans 14 amino acids. This chain's CDR3 is CASSPEGGGDEQFF. The CDR3 DNA reads as TGTGCCAGCAGCCCAGAGGGGGGGGGTGATGAGCAGTTCTTC.